These T cell receptor beta chains were read from a single sample in a study of control samples from healthy donors and cancer patients. Sequencing used immunoSEQ multiplex PCR; TCRdb keeps in-frame clones, though not all of them. Of about 84,000 clones in the sample, 70% to 85% were seen once. Sample: PBMCs. The receptor set was obtained from a man in his sixties with head and neck cancer. Each CDR3 is given with its conserved first and last residue. The D gene is left open where the match is weak. Clone size is not always given. Where it is, it says once, few, many or a class for expanded clones.

clone size	V gene	J gene	D gene	CDR3 protein	CDR3 DNA
NA	TRBV6-5	TRBJ2-5	NA	CASSPLVQQETQYF	TGTGCCAGCAGTCCCCTGGTACAGCAAGAGACCCAGTACTTC
NA	TRBV3-1/TRBV3-2	TRBJ1-5	NA	CASSQVGAQPQHF	TGTGCCAGCAGCCAAGTGGGGGCCCAGCCCCAGCATTTT
NA	TRBV3-1/TRBV3-2	TRBJ1-4	NA	CASGWVGGGLLATNEKLFF	TGTGCCAGCGGGTGGGTAGGTGGGGGCCTGCTCGCAACTAATGAAAAACTGTTTTTT
NA	TRBV27	TRBJ1-5	NA	CASSLGGIDQPQHF	TGTGCCAGCAGTTTAGGGGGTATCGATCAGCCCCAGCATTTT
NA	TRBV5-4	TRBJ1-2	NA	CASSIDSGLRGYTF	TGTGCCAGCAGTATAGACAGTGGCCTGAGGGGCTACACCTTC
few	TRBV12-5	TRBJ2-3	TRBD2	CASGSGEVSGTRDTDTQYF	TGTGCTAGTGGTAGCGGGGAGGTGAGCGGGACCAGAGACACAGATACGCAGTATTTT
NA	TRBV5-1	TRBJ2-2	NA	CASSLWVGPGELFF	TGCGCCAGCAGCTTGTGGGTAGGGCCCGGGGAGCTGTTTTTT
NA	TRBV2	TRBJ1-2	NA	CASSEAPSYGYTF	TGTGCCAGCAGTGAAGCGCCCAGTTATGGCTACACCTTC
NA	TRBV5-5	TRBJ1-1	NA	CASSLVGGNTEAFF	TGTGCCAGCAGCTTGGTTGGCGGGAACACTGAAGCTTTCTTT
NA	TRBV5-4	TRBJ2-2	NA	CASRVGQGIGELFF	TGTGCCAGCAGGGTCGGCCAGGGGATCGGGGAGCTGTTTTTT
NA	TRBV6-4	TRBJ2-3	TRBD1	CASSPRGRGRERPPDTQYF	TGTGCCAGCAGTCCCAGGGGGCGAGGACGGGAGAGACCGCCAGATACGCAGTATTTT
NA	TRBV12-3/TRBV12-4	TRBJ1-6	NA	CASSFYSPLHF	TGTGCCAGCAGTTTTTACTCACCCCTCCACTTT
NA	TRBV7-7	TRBJ1-1	NA	CASSKQGDTEAFF	TGTGCCAGCTCTAAACAGGGTGACACTGAAGCTTTCTTT
NA	TRBV12-5	TRBJ2-1	TRBD2	CASGTAGLGKNEQFF	TGTGCTAGTGGTACAGCGGGACTGGGAAAGAATGAGCAGTTCTTC
NA	TRBV6-4	TRBJ1-4	NA	CASSDSGDSEKLFF	TGTGCCAGCAGTGACTCAGGGGATAGTGAAAAACTGTTTTTT
few	TRBV2	TRBJ2-7	TRBD1	CASKGAFSYEQYF	TGTGCCAGCAAGGGGGCTTTCTCCTACGAGCAGTACTTC
NA	TRBV5-1	TRBJ1-5	NA	CASSLGVGPNQPQHF	TGCGCCAGCAGCTTGGGAGTGGGTCCCAATCAGCCCCAGCATTTT
few	TRBV7-9	TRBJ2-7	NA	CASSQWDGVYEQYF	TGTGCCAGCAGCCAATGGGACGGAGTATACGAGCAGTACTTC
NA	TRBV7-2	TRBJ2-7	NA	CASSLVVGGGDYEQYF	TGTGCCAGCAGTCTAGTGGTCGGCGGAGGAGACTACGAGCAGTACTTC
NA	TRBV21-1	TRBJ2-7	NA	CASSIGQGPYEQYF	TGTGCCAGCAGCATCGGACAGGGGCCCTACGAGCAGTACTTC
NA	TRBV6-2/TRBV6-3	TRBJ2-7	NA	CASSYSANNQDEQYF	TGTGCCAGCAGTTACAGTGCAAACAACCAAGACGAGCAGTACTTC